This TCR beta chain was recovered during a study of shared clonotypes between healthy human individuals. It was at deep level that the assay was run. Using immunoSEQ multiplex PCR, the repertoire was profiled, and TCRdb retains in-frame clones only, with some absent. The sample includes around 2,100,000 clones, roughly 94% of them seen just once. Naive CD8 cells, CD45RO-negative and positively selected for CCR7, excluded terminally differentiated effector memory CD45RA+ cells. The CDR3 spans 11 residues. Germline CDR1 reads LGHNA; CDR2 reads YNFKEQ. The ends were cut back, 4 bases at V and 5 bases at J, with 6 bases in the middle.

The chain carries TRBV4-2 and TRBJ2-7; no clear D. Sequencing used naive CD8+ T cells sorted from blood. The source of this sequence is a man aged 18 to 29 in good health. The CDR3 region has the DNA TGTGCCAGCAGCCTCAACCACGAGCAGTACTTC. Translated: CASSLNHEQYF.